A selection of T cell receptor beta chains follows, all from one sample in a study of shared clonotypes between healthy human individuals. Clones were sequenced by immunoSEQ multiplex PCR, and TCRdb holds only the in-frame ones, with some missing. The repertoire has 330,000 or so clones, around 74% of them found once; the top ten carry 10%. Specimen: memory CD4+ T cells sorted from blood. These receptors were obtained from a man aged 30 to 39 in good health. The CDR3 runs from the conserved cysteine through the conserved F or W. Fields, in order: J gene, clone size, V gene, CDR3 protein. Clone size is given for some rows only: seen once, a few or many times, or a class if the clone is expanded.

J gene: TRBJ2-2; clone size: -; V gene: TRBV7-3; CDR3 protein: CASSSGLAGVTGELFF
J gene: TRBJ1-5; clone size: -; V gene: TRBV10-3; CDR3 protein: CAISQDGDQPQHF
J gene: TRBJ1-2; clone size: once; V gene: TRBV5-5; CDR3 protein: CASSLAYGYTF
J gene: TRBJ2-7; clone size: -; V gene: TRBV2; CDR3 protein: CASKEGSGGVEQYF
J gene: TRBJ2-1; clone size: few; V gene: TRBV7-9; CDR3 protein: CASSLGTSGSTVF
J gene: TRBJ2-2; clone size: -; V gene: TRBV10-3; CDR3 protein: CATTDSRDSNNGELFF
J gene: TRBJ1-5; clone size: once; V gene: TRBV18; CDR3 protein: CASSHGPGNQPQHF
J gene: TRBJ2-5; clone size: few; V gene: TRBV6-5; CDR3 protein: CASSSRGLRGETQYF
J gene: TRBJ2-3; clone size: once; V gene: TRBV7-2; CDR3 protein: CASIRDGGTDTQYF
J gene: TRBJ1-1; clone size: -; V gene: TRBV25-1; CDR3 protein: CASSRDTRRSEAFF
J gene: TRBJ2-3; clone size: -; V gene: TRBV29-1; CDR3 protein: CSVSSTDTQYF
J gene: TRBJ1-1; clone size: once; V gene: TRBV6-5; CDR3 protein: CASSYSQLNTEAFF
J gene: TRBJ1-5; clone size: -; V gene: TRBV5-1; CDR3 protein: CASSVMGRQNQPQHF
J gene: TRBJ2-2; clone size: -; V gene: TRBV7-2; CDR3 protein: CASSWDITNTGELFF
J gene: TRBJ1-1; clone size: -; V gene: TRBV7-3; CDR3 protein: CASSLTGTANTEAFF
J gene: TRBJ2-2; clone size: -; V gene: TRBV5-4; CDR3 protein: CASSFERQNTGELFF
J gene: TRBJ1-2; clone size: -; V gene: TRBV28; CDR3 protein: CASIQGGTPSNYGYTF
J gene: TRBJ1-3; clone size: -; V gene: TRBV10-3; CDR3 protein: CAISESRGTGNTIYF
J gene: TRBJ1-4; clone size: -; V gene: TRBV4-1; CDR3 protein: CASSQAGTNEKLFF
J gene: TRBJ1-2; clone size: -; V gene: TRBV4-2; CDR3 protein: CASSQGLTGRYGYTF
J gene: TRBJ1-6; clone size: once; V gene: TRBV11-3; CDR3 protein: CASSLMGDSPLHF
J gene: TRBJ2-3; clone size: -; V gene: TRBV28; CDR3 protein: CASRPRLAGLSYTQYF
J gene: TRBJ2-7; clone size: few; V gene: TRBV11-2; CDR3 protein: CASSLVLGFEQYF
J gene: TRBJ2-7; clone size: -; V gene: TRBV28; CDR3 protein: CASSLWGDTYEQYF
J gene: TRBJ1-5; clone size: -; V gene: TRBV5-1; CDR3 protein: CASSLGTGVGQPQHF
J gene: TRBJ2-1; clone size: -; V gene: TRBV7-9; CDR3 protein: CASSSLSYNEQFF
J gene: TRBJ1-1; clone size: few; V gene: TRBV7-9; CDR3 protein: CASSPGEASTEAFF
J gene: TRBJ2-3; clone size: -; V gene: TRBV5-4; CDR3 protein: CASSLGLAGATDTQYF
J gene: TRBJ2-2; clone size: -; V gene: TRBV28; CDR3 protein: CATDGQGNTGELFF